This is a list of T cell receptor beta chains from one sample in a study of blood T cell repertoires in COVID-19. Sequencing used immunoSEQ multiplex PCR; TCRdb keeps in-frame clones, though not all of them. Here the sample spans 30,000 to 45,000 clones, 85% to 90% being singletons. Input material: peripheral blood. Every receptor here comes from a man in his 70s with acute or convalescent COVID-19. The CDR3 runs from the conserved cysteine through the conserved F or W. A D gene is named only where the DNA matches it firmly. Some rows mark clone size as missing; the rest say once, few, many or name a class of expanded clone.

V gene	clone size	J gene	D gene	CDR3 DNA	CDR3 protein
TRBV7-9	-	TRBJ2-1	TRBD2	TGTGCCAGCAGCTCGGGACTAGCAGCAAATGAGCAGTTCTTC	CASSSGLAANEQFF
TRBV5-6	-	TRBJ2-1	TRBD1	TGTGCCAGCAGCCCCGGGACAGGGGGCCAATTCTACAATGAGCAGTTCTTC	CASSPGTGGQFYNEQFF
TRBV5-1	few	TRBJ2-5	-	TGCGCCAGCAGCTTTGGTGGGAGTGGAGGGGAGACCCAGTACTTC	CASSFGGSGGETQYF
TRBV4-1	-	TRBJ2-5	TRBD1	TGCGCCAGCAGCCAAGACGACAGGGCGTGGGAGACCCAGTACTTC	CASSQDDRAWETQYF
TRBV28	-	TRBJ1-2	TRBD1	TGTGCCAGCGGGGGGACGACAGGGAACTATGGCTACACCTTC	CASGGTTGNYGYTF
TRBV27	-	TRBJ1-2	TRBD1	TGTGCCAGCAGTGCCCGACAGGGGGCCTATGGCTACACCTTC	CASSARQGAYGYTF
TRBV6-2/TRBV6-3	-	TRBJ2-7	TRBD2	TGTGCCAGTAGCAAGACGGGAGGTTTGAACGAGCAGTACTTC	CASSKTGGLNEQYF
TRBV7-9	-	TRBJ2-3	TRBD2	TGTGCCAGCAGCCGACTAGCGGGATCCACAGATACGCAGTATTTT	CASSRLAGSTDTQYF
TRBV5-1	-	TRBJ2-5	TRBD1	TGCGCCTCAAGTCCTGGACAGGCCGGGGAGACCCAGTACTTC	CASSPGQAGETQYF
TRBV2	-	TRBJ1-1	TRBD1	TGTGCCAGCAGTCAACCAAACAGGGGGAACACTGAAGCTTTCTTT	CASSQPNRGNTEAFF
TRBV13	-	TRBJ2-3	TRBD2	TGTGCCAGCAGCCCAGCGGGAGGTCTCCGTACCACAGATACGCAGTATTTT	CASSPAGGLRTTDTQYF
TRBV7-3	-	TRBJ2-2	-	TGTGCCAGCAGCTTAACCCGGCGGGGGCCGACCGGGGAGCTGTTTTTT	CASSLTRRGPTGELFF
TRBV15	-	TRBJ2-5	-	TGTGCCACCAGCAGAGCGCAGCAAGAGACCCAGTACTTC	CATSRAQQETQYF
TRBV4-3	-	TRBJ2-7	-	TGCGCCAGCAGCCAAGGGGCCGGGACTGGGGGCTCCTACGAGCAGTACTTC	CASSQGAGTGGSYEQYF
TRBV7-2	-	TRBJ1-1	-	TGTGCCAGCAGCAGATATGGCCCGTGGACTGAAGCTTTCTTT	CASSRYGPWTEAFF
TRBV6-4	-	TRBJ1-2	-	TGTGCCAGCAGTGAACAGCCTTCCTATGGCTACACCTTC	CASSEQPSYGYTF
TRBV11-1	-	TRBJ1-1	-	TGTGCCAGCAGCCGCACAGTGAACACTGAAGCTTTCTTT	CASSRTVNTEAFF
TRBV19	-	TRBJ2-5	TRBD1	TGTGCCTCAACGGACAGGGGGCGGCAAGAGACCCAGTACTTC	CASTDRGRQETQYF
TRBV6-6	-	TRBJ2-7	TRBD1	TGTGCCAGCAGTAAAGGGACAGGGGTGGGTTCTCGCGAGCAGTACTTC	CASSKGTGVGSREQYF
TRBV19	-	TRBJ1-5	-	TGTGCCAGTAGTATGAGGCGGGATCAGCCCCAGCATTTT	CASSMRRDQPQHF
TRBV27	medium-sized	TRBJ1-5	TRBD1	TGTGCCACCGGAGACAGGGGCCCCGATCAGCCCCAGCATTTT	CATGDRGPDQPQHF
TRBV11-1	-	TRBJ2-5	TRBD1	TGTGCCAGCAGCTTCCCGACAGGGGGGCAAGAGACCCAGTACTTC	CASSFPTGGQETQYF
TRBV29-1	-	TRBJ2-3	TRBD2	TGCAGCGCTGCTAGCGGGCTTTCTACTAGCACAGATACGCAGTATTTT	CSAASGLSTSTDTQYF
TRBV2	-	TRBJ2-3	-	TGTGCCAGCAGTGGACAGAGCACAGATACGCAGTATTTT	CASSGQSTDTQYF
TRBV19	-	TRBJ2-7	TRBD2	TGTGCCAGTAGTATCTCTAGCGGGATAGGCTACGAGCAGTACTTC	CASSISSGIGYEQYF
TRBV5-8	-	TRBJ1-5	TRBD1	TGTGCCAGCCGGGGACAGGCAAATCAGCCCCAGCATTTT	CASRGQANQPQHF
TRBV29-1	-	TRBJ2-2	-	TGCAGCGTTCTGCGGTCGGGGGATGCCGGGGAGCTGTTTTTT	CSVLRSGDAGELFF
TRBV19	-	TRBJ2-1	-	TGTGCCAGTAGTCCGGGACTCTCCTCTTTGACACGGTTCTTC	CASSPGLSSLTRFF
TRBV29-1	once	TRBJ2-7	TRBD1	TGCAGCGTTCCTGGACAGGGGGCGATCTACGAGCAGTACTTC	CSVPGQGAIYEQYF
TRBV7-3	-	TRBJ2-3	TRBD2	TGTGCCAGCAGCTCGGAGCTAGCGGACAGCACAGATACGCAGTATTTT	CASSSELADSTDTQYF
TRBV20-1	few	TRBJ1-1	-	TGCAGTGCAGTGAGGGTAGGAGAAGCTTTCTTT	CSAVRVGEAFF